This T cell receptor (beta chain) was identified during a study of CD8 T cells in Susac syndrome. There are a few counts of this clonotype. Sequencing of TCR beta was performed on blood CD8+ T cells and on blood CD4+ T cells. Trimming took off 1 base at V and 7 bases at J, with 7 bases between the two ends. The CDR3 extends over 13 amino acids. Germline-derived CDR1 and CDR2 are LGHDT and YNNKEL (reference sequence). Random hexamers were used to reverse transcribe the RNA input (0.5 to 1 ug). TCRdb passed the immunoSEQ multiplex PCR reads through MiXCR, listing each CDR3 protein once. The sample shows about 200,000 distinct CDR3 sequences, roughly 96% of them seen only once.

The TCR sequence derives from a human donor with multiple sclerosis. The sample taken for sequencing was CD4+ T cells from PBMCs. The chain is built from TRBV3-1 and TRBJ2-2; D gene uncertain. The CDR3 protein is CASSQAGSGELFF. The CDR3 nucleotides are TGTGCCAGCAGCCAAGCCGGCAGCGGGGAGCTGTTTTTT.